This entry is about one T cell receptor beta chain. An end of the junction does not agree with germline; a read error may underlie this. The sample belongs to a study of T cells after somatic rescue of genetic block. Germline CDR1 is SGHRS and CDR2 is YFSETQ. The CDR3 totals 18 residues. Using immunoSEQ multiplex PCR, the repertoire was profiled, and TCRdb retains in-frame clones only, with some absent. The repertoire holds around 50,000 clones, with approximately 96% as singletons. The chain uses TRBV5-1 and TRBJ2-6; maybe TRBD1 (6 bases). The sequenced sample was peripheral blood mononuclear cells (PBMCs). The source is a child under two years old. The CDR3 sequence is CANSRTVIPGTGANVLTF. In DNA form, the CDR3 reads TGCGCCAACAGCCGGACAGTCATCCCCGGGACTGGGGCCAACGTCCTGACTTTC.